A selection of T cell receptor beta chains follows, all from one sample in a study of blood T cells in healthy people across ages. TCRdb itself ran the 5' RACE reads through MiXCR, one entry per CDR3 protein. The sample lists approximately 1,700,000 distinct CDR3 sequences, 39% seen once, with about 21% in the top ten. The sample comprised blood. All receptors come from a human donor in good health. Both conserved end residues are part of each CDR3. A D gene is named only where the DNA matches it firmly. Only part of the rows carry a size: once, few, many, or a class if the clone is expanded.

V gene,clone size,D gene,J gene,CDR3 DNA,CDR3 protein
TRBV4-1,few,-,TRBJ1-1,TGCGCCAGCAGCCAGAGACCTGCCGGGACTGAAGCTTTCTTT,CASSQRPAGTEAFF
TRBV4-3,few,-,TRBJ2-7,TGCGCCAGCAGCCCAACGGGACATCCCTCCTACGAGCAGTGCTTC,CASSPTGHPSYEQCF
TRBV27,-,-,TRBJ2-7,TGTGCCAGCAGTTCGGGTGGACTGCCATTCTACGAGCAGTACTTC,CASSSGGLPFYEQYF
TRBV7-8,-,-,TRBJ1-4,TGTGCCAGCAGCTTAGGGGCAGGGAGTGAAAAACTGTTTTTT,CASSLGAGSEKLFF
TRBV12-3/TRBV12-4,-,-,TRBJ2-7,TGTGCCAGCAGCCCCGTCCATGGCCCCTACGAGCAGTACTTC,CASSPVHGPYEQYF
TRBV5-1,few,TRBD1,TRBJ2-5,TGCGCCAGCAGCTCCCGGACAGGGGGCCAGGGGACCCAGTACTTC,CASSSRTGGQGTQYF
TRBV21-1,few,-,TRBJ2-6,TGTGCCAGCAGCAAAGGGGGGGGATTACGGGGCCAGAGCTCTGGGGCCAACGTCCTGACTTTC,CASSKGGGLRGQSSGANVLTF
TRBV29-1,many,-,TRBJ2-1,TGCAGCGCCCAAACAGGGAAGAGGAATGAGCAGTTCTTC,CSAQTGKRNEQFF
TRBV7-2,-,TRBD1,TRBJ1-5,TGTGCCAGCAGCCTACAGGGGACTAATAGCAATCAGCCCCAGCATTTT,CASSLQGTNSNQPQHF
TRBV20-1,-,TRBD2,TRBJ2-3,TGCAGTGCTCTAAGCGGGGGGGCCGAGGATACGCAGTATTTT,CSALSGGAEDTQYF
TRBV5-5,-,-,TRBJ2-2,TGTGCCAGTGAGCGGTTGGGTAACACCGGGGAGCTGTTTTTT,CASERLGNTGELFF